The present entry profiles one T cell receptor (beta chain) with its context. What it binds is not known. This sample was taken from a study of cytomegalovirus exposure and HLA in healthy donors. Researchers ran the PCR with 60 Vbeta and 13 Jbeta primers. Clones were read by immunoSEQ multiplex PCR, and TCRdb kept only the in-frame ones, dropping some. The repertoire holds about 130,000 clones, 75% to 90% seen once, with around 20% in the top ten. Study conclusions and caveats: Published work reported that the classifier diagnosed cytomegalovirus status with high specificity and sensitivity.

Input material: PBMCs. The receptor was isolated from a man aged 18 to 29 in good health and CMV-seropositive.

DNA of the CDR3: TGTGCCAGCAGCCTGGGGGCCAACGTCCTGACTTTC. Translation gives CASSLGANVLTF. This chain uses TRBV5-4 with TRBJ2-6; D not certain. The CDR3 is made up of 12 amino acids. Germline V gene data show CDR1 as SGHNT and CDR2 as YYREEE (reference sequence). Between the trimmed V and J ends, which lost 4 bases and 4 bases, there was a span of 3 bases.